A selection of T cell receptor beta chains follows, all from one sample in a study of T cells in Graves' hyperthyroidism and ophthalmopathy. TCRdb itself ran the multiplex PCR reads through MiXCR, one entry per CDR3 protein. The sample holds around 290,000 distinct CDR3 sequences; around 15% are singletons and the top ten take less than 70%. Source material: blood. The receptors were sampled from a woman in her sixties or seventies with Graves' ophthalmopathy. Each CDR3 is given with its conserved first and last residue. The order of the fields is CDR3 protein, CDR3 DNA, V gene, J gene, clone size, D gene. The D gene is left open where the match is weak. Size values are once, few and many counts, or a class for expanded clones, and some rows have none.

CDR3aa: CASSQGGDTQYF
CDR3nt: TGTGCCAGTAGCCAGGGTGGAGATACGCAGTATTTT
v_gene: TRBV19
j_gene: TRBJ2-3
abundance: .
d_gene: .

CDR3aa: CASSQVKGPQETQYF
CDR3nt: TGTGCCAGCAGCCAAGTAAAGGGGCCACAAGAGACCCAGTACTTC
v_gene: TRBV3-1
j_gene: TRBJ2-5
abundance: .
d_gene: .

CDR3aa: CACRGGRARELFF
CDR3nt: TGTGCCTGCCGGGGCGGGAGGGCCCGGGAGCTGTTTTTT
v_gene: TRBV30
j_gene: TRBJ2-2
abundance: few
d_gene: TRBD2

CDR3aa: CASSFRGAYEQYF
CDR3nt: TGTGCCAGCAGCTTTCGGGGGGCCTACGAGCAGTACTTC
v_gene: TRBV7-2
j_gene: TRBJ2-7
abundance: .
d_gene: TRBD2

CDR3aa: CASNFKRGWTEAFF
CDR3nt: TGTGCCAGCAACTTTAAACGGGGTTGGACTGAAGCTTTCTTT
v_gene: TRBV12-3/TRBV12-4
j_gene: TRBJ1-1
abundance: .
d_gene: .

CDR3aa: CASSTEGGYSYEQYF
CDR3nt: TGTGCCAGCAGTACTGAGGGGGGGTACTCCTACGAGCAGTACTTC
v_gene: TRBV11-2
j_gene: TRBJ2-7
abundance: many
d_gene: .

CDR3aa: CASSSPRTGGQETQYF
CDR3nt: TGTGCCAGCAGCAGCCCCCGGACAGGGGGCCAAGAGACCCAGTACTTC
v_gene: TRBV6-1
j_gene: TRBJ2-5
abundance: few
d_gene: TRBD1

CDR3aa: CASSQETVNTEAFF
CDR3nt: TGTGCCAGCAGCCAAGAGACCGTTAACACTGAAGCTTTCTTT
v_gene: TRBV3-1
j_gene: TRBJ1-1
abundance: many
d_gene: .

CDR3aa: CASSPAVYQETQYF
CDR3nt: TGTGCCAGCAGCCCCGCGGTGTACCAAGAGACCCAGTACTTC
v_gene: TRBV7-7
j_gene: TRBJ2-5
abundance: many
d_gene: .

CDR3aa: CASSPTGTSGTDTQYF
CDR3nt: TGTGCCAGCAGCCCTACCGGGACTAGCGGGACAGATACGCAGTATTTT
v_gene: TRBV9
j_gene: TRBJ2-3
abundance: few
d_gene: TRBD2

CDR3aa: CASSYLGITYEQYF
CDR3nt: TGTGCCAGCAGTTACTTGGGTATCACCTACGAGCAGTACTTC
v_gene: TRBV6-2/TRBV6-3
j_gene: TRBJ2-7
abundance: many
d_gene: .

CDR3aa: CAWSVPGLASYNEQFF
CDR3nt: TGTGCCTGGAGTGTACCGGGACTAGCGAGTTACAATGAGCAGTTCTTC
v_gene: TRBV30
j_gene: TRBJ2-1
abundance: few
d_gene: TRBD2

CDR3aa: CASMGGGPTFTDTQYF
CDR3nt: TGTGCCAGCATGGGGGGGGGGCCAACTTTCACAGATACGCAGTATTTT
v_gene: TRBV6-1
j_gene: TRBJ2-3
abundance: .
d_gene: .

CDR3aa: CASSATASGKRVSDSGGPGDTQYF
CDR3nt: TGTGCCAGTAGTGCCACAGCCTCAGGGAAGCGTGTGAGTGATAGCGGGGGGCCGGGGGATACGCAGTATTTT
v_gene: TRBV19
j_gene: TRBJ2-3
abundance: .
d_gene: TRBD2

CDR3aa: CASSLTPSGYTF
CDR3nt: TGTGCCAGCAGTTTAACTCCAAGCGGCTACACCTTC
v_gene: TRBV12-3/TRBV12-4
j_gene: TRBJ1-2
abundance: many
d_gene: .

CDR3aa: CASSQDAPGFGQPQHF
CDR3nt: TGCGCCAGCAGCCAAGATGCTCCCGGGTTTGGACAGCCCCAGCATTTT
v_gene: TRBV4-1
j_gene: TRBJ1-5
abundance: .
d_gene: .

CDR3aa: CASSRITGSDEQFF
CDR3nt: TGTGCCAGCAGCCGAATTACTGGTAGTGATGAGCAGTTCTTC
v_gene: TRBV6-1
j_gene: TRBJ2-1
abundance: few
d_gene: .

CDR3aa: CASRRAGTGADEQYF
CDR3nt: TGTGCCAGCAGGCGAGCCGGGACAGGGGCCGACGAGCAGTACTTC
v_gene: TRBV3-1
j_gene: TRBJ2-7
abundance: .
d_gene: TRBD1

CDR3aa: CASSPGQGIGEQYF
CDR3nt: TGTGCCAGCAGTCCGGGACAGGGAATAGGCGAGCAGTACTTC
v_gene: TRBV6-1
j_gene: TRBJ2-7
abundance: many
d_gene: TRBD1

CDR3aa: CASSVPGQRTHGTQYF
CDR3nt: TGTGCCAGCAGTGTCCCGGGACAGCGAACACATGGCACGCAGTATTTT
v_gene: TRBV6-1
j_gene: TRBJ2-3
abundance: few
d_gene: TRBD1

CDR3aa: CASSGTGVAKNIQYF
CDR3nt: TGTGCCAGCAGTGGGACAGGTGTAGCCAAAAACATTCAGTACTTC
v_gene: TRBV12-3/TRBV12-4
j_gene: TRBJ2-4
abundance: many
d_gene: TRBD1

CDR3aa: CASNPSGGIAKNIQYF
CDR3nt: TGTGCCAGCAACCCTTCCGGGGGGATAGCCAAAAACATTCAGTACTTC
v_gene: TRBV6-1
j_gene: TRBJ2-4
abundance: few
d_gene: TRBD2

CDR3aa: CAIKATGYSNRPQHF
CDR3nt: TGTGCCATCAAAGCGACAGGGTATAGCAATCGGCCCCAGCATTTT
v_gene: TRBV10-3
j_gene: TRBJ1-5
abundance: few
d_gene: TRBD1

CDR3aa: CASSEALGNTIYF
CDR3nt: TGCGCCAGCAGCGAGGCGCTTGGAAACACCATATATTTT
v_gene: TRBV4-1
j_gene: TRBJ1-3
abundance: many
d_gene: .

CDR3aa: CASSYRDTQYF
CDR3nt: TGCGCCAGCAGTTATAGAGATACGCAGTATTTT
v_gene: TRBV5-1
j_gene: TRBJ2-3
abundance: many
d_gene: .

CDR3aa: CASSFGTGIDEQYF
CDR3nt: TGTGCCAGCAGTTTTGGGACAGGGATCGACGAGCAGTACTTC
v_gene: TRBV12-3/TRBV12-4
j_gene: TRBJ2-7
abundance: .
d_gene: TRBD1

CDR3aa: CASRLGQQLSYEQYF
CDR3nt: TGTGCCAGCAGACTCGGACAGCAACTTTCCTACGAGCAGTACTTC
v_gene: TRBV6-1
j_gene: TRBJ2-7
abundance: many
d_gene: .

CDR3aa: CASATSGTSTDTQYF
CDR3nt: TGCGCCAGCGCTACTAGCGGGACTAGCACAGATACGCAGTATTTT
v_gene: TRBV5-1
j_gene: TRBJ2-3
abundance: .
d_gene: TRBD2